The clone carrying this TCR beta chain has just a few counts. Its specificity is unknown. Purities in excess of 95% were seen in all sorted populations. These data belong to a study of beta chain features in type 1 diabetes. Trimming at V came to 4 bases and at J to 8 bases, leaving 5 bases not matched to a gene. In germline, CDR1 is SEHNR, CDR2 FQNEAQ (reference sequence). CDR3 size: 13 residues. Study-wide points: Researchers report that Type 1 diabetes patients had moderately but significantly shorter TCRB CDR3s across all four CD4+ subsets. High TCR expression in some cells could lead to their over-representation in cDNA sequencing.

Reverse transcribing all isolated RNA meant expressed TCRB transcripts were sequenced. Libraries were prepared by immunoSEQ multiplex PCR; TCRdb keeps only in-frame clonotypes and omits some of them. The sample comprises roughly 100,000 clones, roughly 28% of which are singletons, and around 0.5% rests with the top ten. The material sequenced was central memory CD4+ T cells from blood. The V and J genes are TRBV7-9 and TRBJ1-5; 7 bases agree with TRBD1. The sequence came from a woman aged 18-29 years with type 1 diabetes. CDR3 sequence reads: CASSSGTEKPQHF. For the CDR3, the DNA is TGTGCCAGCAGCTCCGGGACAGAGAAGCCCCAGCATTTT.